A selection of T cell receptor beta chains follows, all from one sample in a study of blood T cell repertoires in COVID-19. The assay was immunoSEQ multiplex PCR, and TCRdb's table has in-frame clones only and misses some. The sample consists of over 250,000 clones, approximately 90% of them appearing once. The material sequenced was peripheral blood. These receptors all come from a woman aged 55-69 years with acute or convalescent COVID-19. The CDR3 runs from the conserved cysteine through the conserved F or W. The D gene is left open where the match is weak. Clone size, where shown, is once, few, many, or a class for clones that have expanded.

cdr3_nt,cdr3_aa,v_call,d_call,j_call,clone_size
TGTGCCAGCTCACGAAAGCAGGGGGAATCGACTGAAGCTTTCTTT,CASSRKQGESTEAFF,TRBV18,TRBD1,TRBJ1-1,NA
TGTGCCAGCAGTGGGGGAGGTGGGCAGGCCCGTAATTCACCCCTCCACTTT,CASSGGGGQARNSPLHF,TRBV2,NA,TRBJ1-6,NA
TGCGCCAGCAGCCATCCGACAGGGACGGGGGAGCTGTTTTTT,CASSHPTGTGELFF,TRBV4-1,TRBD1,TRBJ2-2,NA
TGTGCCAGCAGCGTAGGGGGCCGTAGCAATCAGCCCCAGCATTTT,CASSVGGRSNQPQHF,TRBV9,NA,TRBJ1-5,medium-sized
TGTGCCAGCAGTTTCGGTACCGGGGAGCTGTTTTTT,CASSFGTGELFF,TRBV28,NA,TRBJ2-2,NA
TGTGCCAGCTCACCGCTCAACGCGCTAGCGCCAGATACGCAGTATTTT,CASSPLNALAPDTQYF,TRBV18,NA,TRBJ2-3,NA
TGTGCCAGCAGCAAGACAGGGAACTATGGCTACACCTTC,CASSKTGNYGYTF,TRBV28,TRBD1,TRBJ1-2,NA
TGTGCCAGCACCCCGGGGTACCAAGAGACCCAGTACTTC,CASTPGYQETQYF,TRBV12-3/TRBV12-4,NA,TRBJ2-5,NA
TGTGCCAGCAGTTCGGCCAGGGGGCGCGGACCTATTTATAATTCACCCCTCCACTTT,CASSSARGRGPIYNSPLHF,TRBV28,TRBD1,TRBJ1-6,NA
TGTGCCAGCAGCCGCCGGTCCGGTAACACTGAAGCTTTCTTT,CASSRRSGNTEAFF,TRBV3-1/TRBV3-2,NA,TRBJ1-1,NA
TGTGCCATCAGTGCGACAGGGGGGAACACTGAAGCTTTCTTT,CAISATGGNTEAFF,TRBV10-3,TRBD1,TRBJ1-1,few
TGTGCCAGCAGCAGGACAGGAAACTATGGCTACACCTTC,CASSRTGNYGYTF,TRBV5-6,TRBD1,TRBJ1-2,NA
TGTGCCAGCAGCCGGAGGACAGGGGGGATCACAGATACGCAGTATTTT,CASSRRTGGITDTQYF,TRBV3-1/TRBV3-2,TRBD1,TRBJ2-3,NA
TGCGCCAGCAGCCCGGACGCGGGCCCCTACGAGCAGTACTTC,CASSPDAGPYEQYF,TRBV4-3,NA,TRBJ2-7,NA
TGTGCCAGCAGCTTCGGGGACAGGGGTTATACTGAAGCTTTCTTT,CASSFGDRGYTEAFF,TRBV5-8,TRBD1,TRBJ1-1,NA
TGTGCCAGCTCACCACTAGCGCCCGGGACAGGGGGAAACACCATATATTTT,CASSPLAPGTGGNTIYF,TRBV18,TRBD1,TRBJ1-3,NA
TGTGCCAGCTCTCAGGGGATACATTCTGAAGCTTTCTTT,CASSQGIHSEAFF,TRBV6-5,NA,TRBJ1-1,NA
TGTGCCAGCAGCCCAGACACCGGGGAGCTGTTTTTT,CASSPDTGELFF,TRBV11-2,NA,TRBJ2-2,NA
TGTGCCAGCACGGGGGTGGCGAGCACAGATACGCAGTATTTT,CASTGVASTDTQYF,TRBV27,NA,TRBJ2-3,NA
TGTGCCAGTCTCGACAGGGGCCAGTACACCGGGGAGCTGTTTTTT,CASLDRGQYTGELFF,TRBV19,TRBD1,TRBJ2-2,NA
TGTGCCAGTAGACGACAGGGGTCCACTGAAGCTTTCTTT,CASRRQGSTEAFF,TRBV19,TRBD1,TRBJ1-1,once
TGTGCCAGCACCTTTGCCTACGAGCAGTACTTC,CASTFAYEQYF,TRBV28,NA,TRBJ2-7,NA
TGTGCCAGTAGGAGGGGAGTCACAGGGGGCGCCCCTGGGGCCAACGTCCTGACTTTC,CASRRGVTGGAPGANVLTF,TRBV19,TRBD1,TRBJ2-6,NA
TGCGCCAGCAGCCAAGATCGTTATGATGAAAAACTGTTTTTT,CASSQDRYDEKLFF,TRBV4-3,NA,TRBJ1-4,NA
TGCAGCGTTGAAGATCCGGCCAAGGGGAATGAGCAGTTCTTC,CSVEDPAKGNEQFF,TRBV29-1,NA,TRBJ2-1,NA
TGTGCCTGGAGTGTACCAAGGCAGGGCCAAGAGACCCAGTACTTC,CAWSVPRQGQETQYF,TRBV30,NA,TRBJ2-5,NA
TGCGCCAGCAGCCCGCAGGCCCCTCCGGGGGAAAAACTGTTTTTT,CASSPQAPPGEKLFF,TRBV5-1,NA,TRBJ1-4,NA
TGTGCCAGCACCCCCGGAGGCCCCTACGAGCAGTACTTC,CASTPGGPYEQYF,TRBV7-2,NA,TRBJ2-7,NA
TGTGCCAGCAGCAAAGGACGGGCAGATACGCAGTATTTT,CASSKGRADTQYF,TRBV21-1,NA,TRBJ2-3,few
TGTGCCAGCAGCCGAACGCACTGGCTGAGGGCTAACTATGGCTACACCTTC,CASSRTHWLRANYGYTF,TRBV5-7,NA,TRBJ1-2,NA
TGTGCCAGCAGCCCCGGGACAGGGGTTTATGGCTACACCTTC,CASSPGTGVYGYTF,TRBV7-9,TRBD1,TRBJ1-2,NA
TGTGCCAGCGGGGCCAGATATAGCAATCAGCCCCAGCATTTT,CASGARYSNQPQHF,TRBV2,NA,TRBJ1-5,NA
TGTGCCACCAGCGGAGGACAGGGCAATTCACCCCTCCACTTT,CATSGGQGNSPLHF,TRBV15,TRBD1,TRBJ1-6,NA
TGTGCCAGCAGCTTCTCTAGCGGGGAGGGCGAGCAGTACTTC,CASSFSSGEGEQYF,TRBV7-2,TRBD2,TRBJ2-7,NA
TGTGCCAGTAGTCGCAGGGGGCAGGGCCCCCTTACCTTC,CASSRRGQGPLTF,TRBV19,TRBD1,TRBJ1-2,NA
TGTGCCAGCAGCTTAGATAGCGGGCTCCTCTCCTACAATGAGCAGTTCTTC,CASSLDSGLLSYNEQFF,TRBV7-2,TRBD2,TRBJ2-1,NA
TGCGCCAGCAGCCAAGAGAGGTCTAGCGGGAGAAGCAACGAGCAGTACTTC,CASSQERSSGRSNEQYF,TRBV4-3,TRBD2,TRBJ2-7,NA
TGTGCCAGCAGCAAGACAGGGGACAATTCACCCCTCCACTTT,CASSKTGDNSPLHF,TRBV7-9,TRBD1,TRBJ1-6,NA
TGTGCCAGCAGCTTAGGCAGGGGGCTAGGTCAGCCCCAGCATTTT,CASSLGRGLGQPQHF,TRBV7-8,TRBD1,TRBJ1-5,NA
TGCGCCAGCAGCTTGAGTACTCCCCTAGACGAGCAGTACTTC,CASSLSTPLDEQYF,TRBV5-1,NA,TRBJ2-7,NA
TGCAGCGTGTTAGCGGAGCTCCTTTACAATGAGCAGTTCTTC,CSVLAELLYNEQFF,TRBV29-1,NA,TRBJ2-1,NA
TGTGCCAGCAGCCTGACAGAAAGGAATTCACCCCTCCACTTT,CASSLTERNSPLHF,TRBV4-2,NA,TRBJ1-6,NA
TGTGCCAGCAGGGCGGGGACAGTCAATCAGCCCCAGCATTTT,CASRAGTVNQPQHF,TRBV2,TRBD1,TRBJ1-5,NA
TGCGCCAGCAGTTGTCAGGGCCAAGAGACCCAGTACTTC,CASSCQGQETQYF,TRBV23-1,NA,TRBJ2-5,NA
TGTGCCAGCATAGGGGGACGGGGAGGCTACACCTTC,CASIGGRGGYTF,TRBV6-5,NA,TRBJ1-2,NA
TGTGCCAGCAGGGGTCAGGCAGGGGCGAACACCGGGGAGCTGTTTTTT,CASRGQAGANTGELFF,TRBV27,NA,TRBJ2-2,NA
TGCGCCAGCAGCCCGGGGGGGGCCCTGGAACCCCAAGATACGCAGTATTTT,CASSPGGALEPQDTQYF,TRBV5-1,TRBD2,TRBJ2-3,NA
TGTGCCAGCAGCCCCCGGGAGGAGGAGACCCAGTACTTC,CASSPREEETQYF,TRBV7-9,TRBD2,TRBJ2-5,NA
TGTGCCAGCAGTTACGGACAGGGGTTGCCTCAGCCCCAGCATTTT,CASSYGQGLPQPQHF,TRBV6-2/TRBV6-3,TRBD1,TRBJ1-5,NA